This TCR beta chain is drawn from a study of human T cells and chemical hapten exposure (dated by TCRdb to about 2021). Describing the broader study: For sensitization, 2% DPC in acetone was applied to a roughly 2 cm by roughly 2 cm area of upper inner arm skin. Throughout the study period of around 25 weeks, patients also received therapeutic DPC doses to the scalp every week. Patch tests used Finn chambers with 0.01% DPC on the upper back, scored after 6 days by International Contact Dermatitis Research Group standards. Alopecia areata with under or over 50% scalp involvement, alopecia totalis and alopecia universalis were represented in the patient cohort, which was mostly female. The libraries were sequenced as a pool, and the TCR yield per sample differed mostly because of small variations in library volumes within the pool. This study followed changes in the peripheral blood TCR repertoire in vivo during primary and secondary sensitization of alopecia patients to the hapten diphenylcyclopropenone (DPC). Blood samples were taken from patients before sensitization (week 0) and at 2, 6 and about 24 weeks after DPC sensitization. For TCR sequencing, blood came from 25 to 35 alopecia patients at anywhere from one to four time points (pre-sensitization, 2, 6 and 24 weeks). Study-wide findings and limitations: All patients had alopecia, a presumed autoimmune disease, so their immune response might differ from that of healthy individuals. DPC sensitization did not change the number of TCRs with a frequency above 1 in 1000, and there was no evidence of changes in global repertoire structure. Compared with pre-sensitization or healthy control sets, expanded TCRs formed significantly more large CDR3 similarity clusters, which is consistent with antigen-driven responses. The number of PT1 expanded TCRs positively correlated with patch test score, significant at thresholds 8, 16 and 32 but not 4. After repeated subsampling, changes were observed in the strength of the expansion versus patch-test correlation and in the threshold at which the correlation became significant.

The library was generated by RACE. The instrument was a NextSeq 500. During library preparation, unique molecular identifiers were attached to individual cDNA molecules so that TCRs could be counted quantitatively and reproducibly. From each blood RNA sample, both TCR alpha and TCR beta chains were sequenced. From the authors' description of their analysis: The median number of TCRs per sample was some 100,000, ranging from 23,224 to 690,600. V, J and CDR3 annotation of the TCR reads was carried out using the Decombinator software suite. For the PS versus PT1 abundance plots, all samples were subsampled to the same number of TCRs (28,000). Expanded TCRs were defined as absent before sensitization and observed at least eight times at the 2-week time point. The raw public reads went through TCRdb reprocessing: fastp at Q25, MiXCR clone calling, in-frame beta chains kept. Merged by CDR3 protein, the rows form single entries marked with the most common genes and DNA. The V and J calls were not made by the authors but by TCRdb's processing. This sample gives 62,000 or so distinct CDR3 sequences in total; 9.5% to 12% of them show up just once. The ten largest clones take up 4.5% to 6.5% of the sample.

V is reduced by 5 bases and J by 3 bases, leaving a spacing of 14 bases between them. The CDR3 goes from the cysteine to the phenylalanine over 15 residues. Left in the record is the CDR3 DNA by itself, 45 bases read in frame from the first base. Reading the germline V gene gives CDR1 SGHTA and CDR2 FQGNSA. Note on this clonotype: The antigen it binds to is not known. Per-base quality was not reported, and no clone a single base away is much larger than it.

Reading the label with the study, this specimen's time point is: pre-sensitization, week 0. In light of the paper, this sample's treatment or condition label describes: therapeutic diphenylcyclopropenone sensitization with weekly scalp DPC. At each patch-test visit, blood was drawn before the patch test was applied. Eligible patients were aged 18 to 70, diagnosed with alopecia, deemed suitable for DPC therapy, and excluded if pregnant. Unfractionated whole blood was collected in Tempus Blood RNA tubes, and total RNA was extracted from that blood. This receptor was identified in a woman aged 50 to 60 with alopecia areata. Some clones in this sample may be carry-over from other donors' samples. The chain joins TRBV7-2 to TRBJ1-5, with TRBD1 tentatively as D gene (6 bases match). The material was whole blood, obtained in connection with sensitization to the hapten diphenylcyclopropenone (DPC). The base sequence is TGTGCCAGCAGCCCTGTCACAGGGTACAATCAGCCCCAGCATTTT. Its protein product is CASSPVTGYNQPQHF.